This TCR beta chain is drawn from a study of cytomegalovirus exposure and HLA in healthy donors. PCR primers comprised 60 Vbeta and 13 Jbeta primers. Sequencing used immunoSEQ multiplex PCR; TCRdb keeps in-frame clones, though not all of them. The sample has 150,000 to 200,000 clones. With 5 bases removed from V and 4 bases from J, the gap between germline ends came to 11 bases. Germline CDR1 SGHVS, CDR2 FNYEAQ. CDR3 length equals 13 residues. Source material: PBMCs. This clonotype was obtained from a man aged 25 to 40 in good health and CMV-seronegative. The rearrangement uses TRBV7-6 and TRBJ1-2; no reliable D call. The CDR3 region is CASSTDGLYGYTF. The CDR3 bases are TGTGCCAGCAGCACGGACGGACTCTATGGCTACACCTTC.